This T cell receptor beta chain was identified in a study of T cells in Graves' hyperthyroidism and ophthalmopathy (dated by TCRdb to about 2019). Study-wide context: To identify distinguishing TCR V-J signatures, a discovery cohort of 100 or so patients was used, comprising 43 with Graves' ophthalmopathy and roughly 60 with stable Graves' hyperthyroidism. Once sampling was done, hyperthyroidism patients were given methimazole at a starting dose of 30 mg daily, whereas ophthalmopathy patients were given high-dose intravenous methylprednisolone. The roughly 100 discovery patients were randomly split 7:3 into training and test sets. The paper describes TCR Vbeta CDR3 sequencing of some 130 peripheral blood samples, made up of roughly 45 ophthalmopathy patients, roughly 75 hyperthyroidism patients and 17 progressor patients. Whether ophthalmopathy could be predicted prospectively was tested in an independent validation cohort made up of 18 to 20 hyperthyroidism patients plus 17 patients who later progressed to ophthalmopathy. In roughly six Graves' hyperthyroidism patients, the study also compared T-cell repertoires from thyroid tissue with T-cell repertoires from blood.

The paper as a whole reports these results and caveats: A 13 V-J signature model separated ophthalmopathy from stable hyperthyroidism, with about 88% sensitivity and just under 84% specificity in cross-validation and 80%/75% in testing. In validation, progression to ophthalmopathy was predicted by the model with 70.59% sensitivity and around 75% specificity, a median of 6.5 months before onset. No statistical method was used to set the sample size in advance, and investigators knew the group allocation. Most expanded thyroid clonotypes (frequency above 0.001) were also detected in blood, a finding suggesting that blood repertoires may reflect thyroid immune responses.

The cysteine opens and the phenylalanine closes a CDR3 of 14 amino acids. Only CDR3 DNA is held: 42 bases, read in frame from base 1. Relative to germline, V is 7 bases shorter and J is 0 bases shorter, with 12 bases between their ends. The germline V gene (reference sequence) provides CDR1 LNHDA and CDR2 SQIVND. The TCR beta CDR3 regions were amplified from RNA transcripts. A first-round RT-PCR of the TCR CDR3 used the HTBI primer set with the Qiagen OneStep RT-PCR kit. A second multiplex PCR round built the libraries, followed by size selection and purification. Paired-end sequencing of the libraries was performed with 100 bp reads on an Illumina HiSeq2000. Per the source publication's procedure: SOAPnuke was used to process the raw data, throwing out any read that contained adapters or uncalled bases, had a mean Phred below 15, or lacked an exact constant-primer or identifier match. High-quality paired reads were merged with COPE v1.2.5, and unique nucleotide sequences were defined as clonotypes. MiTCR v1.1 was used to align clonotypes to the IMGT TRBV, TRBD and TRBJ reference segments. The analysis included only V-J combinations with a frequency above 0.0001, which together covered more than 99% of the repertoires. The TCS score was defined as the ratio of F50 (clonal expansion) to E x V (chaos), calculated using BLOSUM62-based TCRdist between CDR3 peptides within each V-J. Welch's t-statistics and random forest reduced 500 to 650 V-J features to roughly 13, which were used in a naive Bayes classifier (R e1071). The similarity between thyroid and blood repertoires was quantified using the Morisita-Horn index. TCRdb reanalyzed the raw reads on its own, using fastp at Q25 for trimming and MiXCR for clone calling, and kept in-frame beta chains. Rows are combined by CDR3 protein, so each entry shows the most common genes and DNA. Here the V and J calls rest on TCRdb's processing, not on the authors' analysis. The sample table lists fewer than 750,000 distinct CDR3 sequences, about 43% of them with a count of one. The ten largest clones represent about 8% of the sample.

This clonotype was observed many times. This clone's antigen is unknown. No much larger clone exists at a distance of one base, and base qualities are not known. Graves' hyperthyroidism was defined as stable when no progression to ophthalmopathy occurred over 18 months of follow-up. Hyperthyroidism patients were aged 18 to 65 years and newly diagnosed, with disease duration of less than 2 months. Exclusion was applied to patients with uncontrolled infections, other autoimmune diseases, pregnancy or lactation. Diagnoses were based on clinical symptoms, serum thyroxine and TRAb, thyroid ultrasound and orbital computed tomography. Total RNA was extracted using Trizol reagent, and RNA quality was assessed on an Agilent 2100 Bioanalyzer.

The sequencing sample was made of peripheral blood or thyroid tissue (not recorded which). This receptor was obtained from a woman in her late teens or twenties with Graves' hyperthyroidism. The chain is assembled from TRBV19 and TRBJ1-1; TRBD1 is perhaps the D gene, given 5 matching bases. The nucleotides read TGTGCCAGTACGTGGGACGCCATGAACACTGAAGCTTTCTTT. Its coded protein is CASTWDAMNTEAFF.